This T cell receptor (beta chain) was captured in a study of cytomegalovirus exposure and HLA in healthy donors. With 1 base removed from V and 7 bases from J, the gap between germline ends came to 17 bases. Germline CDR1 reads SGHTA; CDR2 reads FQGNSA. This CDR3 has 16 amino acids. The data were produced by immunoSEQ multiplex PCR, yet TCRdb's version contains in-frame clones alone and is incomplete. The table records 250,000 to 350,000 clones, 85% to 90% of them present only once. V usage is TRBV7-2 and J usage is TRBJ2-1, with D possibly being TRBD2 (5 bases). Sequencing was carried out using PBMCs. The clonotype originates from a woman between 18 and 30 years old in good health and CMV-seronegative. CDR3 protein: CASSLGPLAAGNEQFF. CDR3 DNA sequence: TGTGCCAGCAGCTTAGGTCCCCTAGCCGCTGGAAATGAGCAGTTCTTC. Full variable domain (missing parts from reference TRBV7-2 and TRBJ2-1): GAGVSQSPSNKVTEKGKDVELRCDPISGHTALYWYRQSLGQGLEFLIYFQGNSAPDKSGLPSDRFSAERTGGSVSTLTIQRTQQEDSAVYLCASSLGPLAAGNEQFFGPGTRLTVL.